Listed here are 11 T cell receptor beta chains from one sample, sequenced in a study of blood T cell repertoires in COVID-19. The data were produced by immunoSEQ multiplex PCR, yet TCRdb's version contains in-frame clones alone and is incomplete. This sample yields about 240,000 clones, of which approximately 87% are seen a single time; 5.5% to 6.5% belongs to the top ten. The sample consisted of peripheral blood. All receptors derive from a man aged 55-75 years with acute or convalescent COVID-19.

The DNA of the CDR3 is TGTGCCAGCAGCTTAGGACCCCAGGGGGGAAGTAGGGCTTTCTTT. Translating gives CASSLGPQGGSRAFF. The gene calls are TRBV7-9 and TRBJ1-1; TRBD1 matches at 7 bases. Germline V gene data show CDR1 as SEHNR and CDR2 as FQNEAQ (reference sequence). The CDR3 spans 15 residues. V was clipped by 1 base and J by 11 bases; unmatched bases: 13.

V usage is TRBV6-5 and J usage is TRBJ1-1; 9 positions match TRBD1. J gave up 4 bases and V 2 bases, and 5 bases lay outside the gene matches. The CDR3 is 15 amino acids. Germline lookup yields CDR1 MNHEY and CDR2 SVGAGI. The CDR3 nucleotides read TGTGCCAGCAGTTACCAGGGACAGGGTCTCACTGAAGCTTTCTTT. Protein sequence: CASSYQGQGLTEAFF.

This clone was seen more than once but under ten times. One end of the junction fails to match germline, which may point to a read error. The J gene is TRBJ1-1, the V gene TRBV11-3; weak D call: TRBD1 (5 bases). Germline values: CDR1 SGHNT, CDR2 YENEEA. The CDR3 is 11 residues long. Here the CDR3 DNA reads TGTGCCAGCAGCTTCCGGGACCGGGGGGTCTTT. As protein: CASSFRDRGVF. Together with reference TRBV11-3 and TRBJ1-1, the CDR3 gives the full variable domain: EAGVVQSPRYKIIEKKQPVAFWCNPISGHNTLYWYLQNLGQGPELLIRYENEEAVDDSQLPKDRFSAERLKGVDSTLKIQPAELGDSAVYLCASSFRDRGVFGQGTRLTVV.

V gene TRBV28 combines with J gene TRBJ1-2; D gene ambiguous. CDR1 is MDHEN, CDR2 SYDVKM, per germline. Between the trimmed V and J ends, which lost 2 bases and 6 bases, there was a span of 13 bases. The CDR3 totals 14 residues. The CDR3 nucleotides are TGTGCCAGCAGTTTACGGAGGGTCTCGGATGGCTACACCTTC. As protein: CASSLRRVSDGYTF.

The J gene is TRBJ2-2, the V gene TRBV9; 9 positions agree with TRBD1. The CDR3 runs 15 residues. Germline CDR1 reads SGDLS; CDR2 reads YYNGEE. V trimming: 7 bases; J trimming: 1 base; junction bases outside the gene matches: 5. Here the CDR3 reads CASGLGQGNTGELFF. CDR3 bases: TGTGCCAGCGGCCTGGGACAGGGGAACACCGGGGAGCTGTTTTTT.

The chain has TRBV4-3 and TRBJ1-2; a possible D gene is TRBD1 (5 bases). Deletions cut 0 bases from V and 4 bases from J, with 9 bases between. Looked up from germline, CDR1 is LGHNA and CDR2 is YSLEER. This CDR3 has 14 residues. The chain's CDR3 is CASSQDGHGYGYTF. For the CDR3, the DNA is TGCGCCAGCAGCCAAGATGGACACGGCTATGGCTACACCTTC.

This sequence joins TRBV11-3 and TRBJ2-7; 11 nucleotides agree with TRBD2. CDR1 SGHNT and CDR2 YENEEA come from the germline V gene. With 1 base clipped from V and 7 bases from J, the junction kept 3 bases outside the gene matches. CDR3 length equals 14 residues. This chain's CDR3 is CASSLVGLAEEQYF. CDR3 nucleotide sequence: TGTGCCAGCAGCTTAGTGGGACTAGCGGAGGAGCAGTACTTC.

V and J are TRBV30 and TRBJ2-7; 10 bases line up with TRBD1. The V and J ends lost 0 bases and 3 bases, in that order; junction bases with no gene match: 5. The CDR3 sequence is 15 residues long. The V gene's germline CDR1 is GTSNPN and CDR2 SVGIG (reference sequence). CDR3 amino acids: CAWSVRDRGVYEQYF. CDR3 DNA: TGTGCCTGGAGTGTAAGGGACAGGGGCGTCTACGAGCAGTACTTC.

The genes are TRBV7-8 and TRBJ2-7; 7 nucleotides align to TRBD2. J was trimmed by 2 bases and V by 5 bases; bases with no gene match: 15. Germline CDR1 is SGHVS and CDR2 is FQNEAQ. CDR3 length: 17 residues. In DNA, the CDR3 is TGTGCCAGCAGCCGTCTTCTCGTCGAGACTAGCCCCTACGAGCAGTACTTC. Amino acids: CASSRLLVETSPYEQYF.

The chain couples TRBV6-6 to TRBJ1-5; 7 nucleotides match TRBD1. V dropped 6 bases and J dropped 3; count of bases not matched to a gene: 5. The CDR3 is 14 residues long. The germline gives CDR1 MNHNY, CDR2 SVGAGI (reference sequence). CDR3 sequence: CASRGDRSNQPQHF. CDR3 coding DNA: TGTGCCAGCAGGGGGGACAGATCCAATCAGCCCCAGCATTTT.

V usage is TRBV30 and J usage is TRBJ1-6, with no clear D. The V end was cut by 0 bases, the J end by 0 bases, with 6 bases between. The V gene's germline CDR1 is GTSNPN and CDR2 SVGIG (reference sequence). The CDR3 has 15 amino acids. CDR3 sequence reads: CAWSVTASYNSPLHF. The CDR3 DNA sequence: TGTGCCTGGAGTGTCACAGCCTCCTATAATTCACCCCTCCACTTT. Using reference TRBV30 and TRBJ1-6 for the parts outside the CDR3, the full variable domain is SQTIHQWPATLVQPVGSPLSLECTVEGTSNPNLYWYRQAAGRGLQLLFYSVGIGQISSEVPQNLSASRPQDRQFILSSKKLLLSDSGFYLCAWSVTASYNSPLHFGNGTRLTVT.